Shown below are 29 T cell receptor beta chains from a single sample sequenced in a study of blood T cell repertoires in COVID-19. TCRdb's copy holds only in-frame clones and misses some; the assay was immunoSEQ multiplex PCR. This sample has a few hundred thousand clones, with about 86% found just once. What was sequenced was peripheral blood. These receptors were collected from a man aged 50 to 60 with active or convalescent COVID-19.

This rearrangement joins TRBV4-1 to TRBJ1-2, with a tentative D call TRBD1 (6 bases). V lost 4 bases, J lost 2 bases, and 8 bases lay in between. Looked up from germline, CDR1 is MGHRA and CDR2 is YSYEKL. The CDR3 length is 13 residues. The CDR3 DNA reads TGCGCCAGCAGCCCGCAGGGGAACTATGGCTACACCTTC. It encodes CASSPQGNYGYTF.

This chain uses TRBV6-5 with TRBJ2-7, with 12 bases that match TRBD1. Germline values: CDR1 MNHEY, CDR2 SVGAGI. After removal of 2 bases from V and 6 bases from J, the junction contained 5 bases not matched to a gene. The length of the CDR3 is 15 residues. CDR3 in DNA: TGTGCCAGCAGTTACGCCGGGACAGGGGGCGTCGAGCAGTACTTC. Protein: CASSYAGTGGVEQYF.

The chain couples TRBV28 to TRBJ2-3, with 7 bases that match TRBD2. The junction had 8 bases not matched to a gene; V was cut back by 6 bases and J by 2 bases. Germline V lookup: CDR1 MDHEN, CDR2 SYDVKM. This CDR3 has 15 residues. For the CDR3, the DNA is TGTGCCAGCAGACTCCCTAGCGGTTACACAGATACGCAGTATTTT. Protein: CASRLPSGYTDTQYF.

V usage is TRBV10-2 and J usage is TRBJ1-6; TRBD1 might be the D (5 bases). The CDR3 has 15 residues. CDR1 WSHSY and CDR2 SAAADI come from the germline V gene. The V end was cut by 3 bases, the J end by 10 bases, with 16 bases between. This CDR3 reads CASSEIVGAKSPLHF. The CDR3 DNA reads as TGCGCCAGCAGTGAAATAGTAGGGGCGAAGTCACCCCTCCACTTT.

This clone was observed a single time. V gene TRBV6-5 combines with J gene TRBJ1-6; tentatively, D is TRBD1 (6 bases). CDR1 is MNHEY and CDR2 is SVGAGI in the germline V gene. The CDR3 is 13 amino acids. The germline V and J ends were trimmed by 8 bases and 5 bases, with 10 bases remaining between them. Here the CDR3 reads CASRTGNNSPLHF. The CDR3 DNA follows: TGTGCCAGCCGAACAGGGAATAATTCACCCCTCCACTTT.

This sequence joins TRBV9 and TRBJ2-2; a possible D gene is TRBD1 (6 bases). This CDR3 contains 15 residues. Trimming stripped 5 bases from V and 0 bases from J, with 11 bases between. Germline values: CDR1 SGDLS, CDR2 YYNGEE. CDR3 bases: TGTGCCAGCAGAGTGACAGGCTCGAACACCGGGGAGCTGTTTTTT. It translates to CASRVTGSNTGELFF.

The genes are TRBV6-1 and TRBJ1-1; D is possibly TRBD1 (6 bases). The CDR3 consists of 18 residues. Trimming pared 3 bases from V and 5 bases from J, leaving 25 bases between. Germline CDR1 is MNHNS and CDR2 is SASEGT. The CDR3 loop is CASSEGWGQGLPSTEAFF. The CDR3 DNA sequence: TGTGCCAGCAGTGAGGGATGGGGACAAGGCCTTCCGAGTACTGAAGCTTTCTTT.

This chain links TRBV7-9 with TRBJ1-1; perhaps TRBD1 as D (6 bases). The ends were cut back, 6 bases at V and 6 bases at J, with 17 bases in the middle. Germline V lookup: CDR1 SEHNR, CDR2 FQNEAQ (reference sequence). The CDR3 is 14 amino acids. The DNA of the CDR3 is TGTGCCAGCAGGTCACAGGGAGATGGCGCTGAAGCTTTCTTT. Protein product: CASRSQGDGAEAFF.

A few counts support this clone. The rearrangement uses TRBV11-2 and TRBJ1-3; tentatively, D is TRBD1 (5 bases). Germline V CDR1 and CDR2: SGHAT, FQNNGV. The CDR3 extends over 16 amino acids. V dropped 0 bases and J dropped 5 bases, with 14 bases sitting between them. This CDR3 reads CASSLDSRVMRNTIYF. The CDR3 DNA reads as TGTGCCAGCAGCTTAGACTCCAGGGTGATGAGAAACACCATATATTTT.

The genes are TRBV10-3 and TRBJ1-3; D call uncertain. Trimming took 8 bases from V and 0 from J, leaving 11 bases between them. CDR3 size: 14 residues. The germline CDR1 and CDR2 sequences are ENHRY and SYGVKD. CDR3 region: CAIGSPRSGNTIYF. The DNA for the CDR3 is TGTGCCATCGGCTCTCCCCGCTCTGGAAACACCATATATTTT.

The chain employs TRBV4-1 and TRBJ1-2; tentative D call: TRBD1 (6 bases). Trimming took 3 bases from V and 9 from J, leaving 23 bases between them. In germline, CDR1 is MGHRA, CDR2 YSYEKL. The CDR3 contains 16 residues. CDR3 nucleotides: TGCGCCAGCAGCCAGAGGGGGGGAGGTTTTCCCCAGAGCTACACCTTC. As protein: CASSQRGGGFPQSYTF.

The J gene is TRBJ2-1, the V gene TRBV5-1; 10 nucleotides agree with TRBD2. Germline CDR1 is SGHRS and CDR2 is YFSETQ. The length of the CDR3 is 14 residues. The ends lost 1 base at V and 10 bases at J; junction bases unmatched: 5. The CDR3 sequence is CASSLYLAGAEQFF. The CDR3 DNA reads as TGCGCCAGCAGCTTGTACCTAGCGGGGGCAGAGCAGTTCTTC. Filled out from reference TRBV5-1 and TRBJ2-1, the complete variable domain reads KAGVTQTPRYLIKTRGQQVTLSCSPISGHRSVSWYQQTPGQGLQFLFEYFSETQRNKGNFPGRFSGRQFSNSRSEMNVSTLELGDSALYLCASSLYLAGAEQFFGPGTRLTVL.

The chain links TRBV6-6 to TRBJ2-7; D might be TRBD2 (6 bases). V lost 5 bases to trimming and J lost 9 bases, with 17 bases between them. The CDR3 has 13 amino acids. CDR1 and CDR2 from the germline V gene are MNHNY and SVGAGI (reference sequence). The CDR3 region is CASSTIPGRRQYF. CDR3 DNA sequence: TGTGCCAGCAGTACCATTCCAGGGAGGCGGCAGTACTTC.

The gene calls are TRBV27 and TRBJ2-2, with D perhaps TRBD1 (6 bases). Trimming shortened V by 5 bases and J by 2 bases, and 12 bases separated the two germline ends. The CDR3 extends over 15 amino acids. Looked up from germline, CDR1 is MNHEY and CDR2 is SMNVEV (reference sequence). Here the CDR3 reads CASSPIGGNTGELFF. The CDR3 region has the DNA TGTGCCAGCAGTCCAATAGGGGGAAACACCGGGGAGCTGTTTTTT.

J is TRBJ1-2 and V is TRBV13; 11 bases align to TRBD1. The length of the CDR3 is 15 residues. The germline V gene encodes CDR1 PRHDT and CDR2 FYEKMQ (reference sequence). The trim removed 4 bases at V and 4 bases at J, leaving 5 bases unmatched. CDR3 sequence: CASSSWTGGAYGYTF. The CDR3 region has the DNA TGTGCCAGCAGCTCCTGGACAGGGGGCGCCTATGGCTACACCTTC. The whole variable domain, filled in from reference TRBV13 and TRBJ1-2, reads AAGVIQSPRHLIKEKRETATLKCYPIPRHDTVYWYQQGPGQDPQFLISFYEKMQSDKGSIPDRFSAQQFSDYHSELNMSSLELGDSALYFCASSSWTGGAYGYTFGSGTRLTVV.

CDR3 DNA: TGTGCTAGTGGTTTTTCCCGCGGGGTTGGCTACACCTTC. It is translated as CASGFSRGVGYTF. The gene calls are TRBV12-5 and TRBJ1-2; D call uncertain. The V and J ends lost 3 bases and 7 bases respectively, with 12 bases between them. The CDR3 totals 13 residues. Germline V gene lookup returns CDR1 LGHNT and CDR2 FRNRAP.

Points on this clone: Germline is not matched at one junction end, which may reflect a read error. The genes are TRBV27 and TRBJ1-1; a weak D match, TRBD1 (5 bases). CDR3 size: 11 residues. Germline assignment: CDR1 MNHEY and CDR2 SMNVEV (reference sequence). The DNA of the CDR3 is TGCGATGCAGGGTCGAACACTGAAGCTTTCTTT. As protein: CDAGSNTEAFF.

V is TRBV12-5 and J is TRBJ2-5; a weak D match, TRBD2 (5 bases). From germline, CDR1 is LGHNT and CDR2 FRNRAP. V was trimmed by 6 bases and J by 0 bases, leaving 8 bases between them. The CDR3 length is 13 residues. CDR3: CASGPGNQETQYF. DNA for the CDR3: TGTGCTAGTGGCCCGGGGAACCAAGAGACCCAGTACTTC.

The rearrangement links TRBV5-1 to TRBJ2-2; possible D gene TRBD2, 5 bases. Germline V gives CDR1 SGHRS, CDR2 YFSETQ. V shed 4 bases and J shed 4 bases, with 11 bases lying between them. The CDR3 contains 14 residues. CDR3: CASSPRESTGELFF. The DNA of the CDR3 is TGCGCCAGCAGCCCCCGGGAAAGCACCGGGGAGCTGTTTTTT.

The rearrangement uses TRBV19 and TRBJ2-3; tentative D call: TRBD2 (7 bases). V lost 7 bases and J 1 base, leaving 21 bases between the germline ends. This CDR3 has 17 amino acids. CDR1 and CDR2 from the germline V gene are LNHDA and SQIVND (reference sequence). The CDR3 region has the DNA TGTGCCAGTACTCCTGGGCCAGGGCGGGGGCGCACAGATACGCAGTATTTT. It encodes CASTPGPGRGRTDTQYF. The whole variable domain, filled in from reference TRBV19 and TRBJ2-3, reads DGGITQSPKYLFRKEGQNVTLSCEQNLNHDAMYWYRQDPGQGLRLIYYSQIVNDFQKGDIAEGYSVSREKKESFPLTVTSAQKNPTAFYLCASTPGPGRGRTDTQYFGPGTRLTVL.

The chain uses TRBV19 and TRBJ2-3; TRBD2 matches 10 bases. With V trimmed by 6 bases and J by 1 base, 4 bases remained unmatched. Germline CDR1 reads LNHDA; CDR2 reads SQIVND (reference sequence). The CDR3 length is 15 residues. This chain's CDR3 is CASSVLAGGTDTQYF. In DNA form, the CDR3 reads TGTGCCAGTAGCGTTCTAGCGGGAGGCACAGATACGCAGTATTTT.

J is TRBJ2-1 and V is TRBV18; a weak D match, TRBD1 (5 bases). This CDR3 has 15 residues. CDR1 and CDR2 (germline): KGHSH, LQKENI. Trimming stripped 2 bases from V and 4 bases from J, with 12 bases between. The CDR3 DNA reads as TGTGCCAGCTCACCAGTTGCGGCAGGGTACAATGAGCAGTTCTTC. As protein: CASSPVAAGYNEQFF.

This clone was recorded once. The V gene is TRBV11-3, the J gene TRBJ2-1; D unresolved. V lost 0 bases and J lost 10, with 16 bases in between. CDR3 length: 15 residues. Germline assignment: CDR1 SGHNT and CDR2 YENEEA. CDR3 sequence: CASSLDQAGYGEQFF. DNA for the CDR3: TGTGCCAGCAGCTTAGATCAGGCCGGTTATGGAGAGCAGTTCTTC. Full variable domain (missing parts from reference TRBV11-3 and TRBJ2-1): EAGVVQSPRYKIIEKKQPVAFWCNPISGHNTLYWYLQNLGQGPELLIRYENEEAVDDSQLPKDRFSAERLKGVDSTLKIQPAELGDSAVYLCASSLDQAGYGEQFFGPGTRLTVL.

V is TRBV4-3 and J is TRBJ1-5, with 8 positions matching TRBD1. Germline loops: CDR1 LGHNA, CDR2 YSLEER. The CDR3 extends over 14 amino acids. The trim removed 3 bases at V and 4 bases at J, leaving 2 bases unmatched. CDR3 amino acids: CASSQRQGNQPQHF. In DNA, the CDR3 is TGCGCCAGCAGCCAGAGACAGGGGAATCAGCCCCAGCATTTT.

The chain joins TRBV5-4 to TRBJ2-3, with D unclear. Deletions cut 3 bases from V and 1 base from J, with 6 bases between. Germline V CDR1 and CDR2: SGHNT, YYREEE (reference sequence). CDR3 length equals 13 residues. The CDR3 DNA sequence: TGTGCCAGCAGCTCCCCAGGCACAGATACGCAGTATTTT. Translated: CASSSPGTDTQYF.

This chain connects TRBV7-2 to TRBJ2-2, with 7 nucleotides matching TRBD1. Germline CDR1 is SGHTA and CDR2 is FQGNSA. J was trimmed by 4 bases and V by 6 bases; bases with no gene match: 8. The CDR3 loop spans 15 amino acids. The CDR3 sequence: CASRSGTVPTGELFF. The CDR3 DNA is TGTGCCAGCAGGTCCGGGACAGTCCCCACCGGGGAGCTGTTTTTT. Full variable domain (missing parts from reference TRBV7-2 and TRBJ2-2): GAGVSQSPSNKVTEKGKDVELRCDPISGHTALYWYRQSLGQGLEFLIYFQGNSAPDKSGLPSDRFSAERTGGSVSTLTIQRTQQEDSAVYLCASRSGTVPTGELFFGEGSRLTVL.

The V call is TRBV10-2, the J call TRBJ2-1; 9 positions match TRBD2. CDR3 length equals 13 residues. Germline trimming cut 10 bases from V and 7 bases from J; bases unmatched to any gene: 8. Germline V gene data show CDR1 as WSHSY and CDR2 as SAAADI. CDR3 residues: CATSGTSSNEQFF. The CDR3 DNA sequence: TGCGCCACCTCCGGGACTAGCTCAAATGAGCAGTTCTTC.

This rearrangement joins TRBV16 to TRBJ2-7, with TRBD2 matching over 11 bases. The trim removed 4 bases at V and 4 bases at J, leaving 3 bases unmatched. This CDR3 has 14 residues. Germline values: CDR1 KGHSY, CDR2 FQNENV. The CDR3 spells CASSRGLAEYEQYF. The CDR3, as DNA: TGTGCCAGCAGCCGGGGACTAGCGGAGTACGAGCAGTACTTC.

This clone was seen a few times. This sequence joins TRBV7-9 and TRBJ1-1; D remains unclear. V shed 3 bases and J shed 5 bases, with 16 bases lying between them. This CDR3 has 15 amino acids. Germline loops: CDR1 SEHNR, CDR2 FQNEAQ (reference sequence). The CDR3 sequence: CASSLGNSGYTEAFF. In DNA form, the CDR3 reads TGTGCCAGCAGCTTGGGAAATTCGGGATATACTGAAGCTTTCTTT.